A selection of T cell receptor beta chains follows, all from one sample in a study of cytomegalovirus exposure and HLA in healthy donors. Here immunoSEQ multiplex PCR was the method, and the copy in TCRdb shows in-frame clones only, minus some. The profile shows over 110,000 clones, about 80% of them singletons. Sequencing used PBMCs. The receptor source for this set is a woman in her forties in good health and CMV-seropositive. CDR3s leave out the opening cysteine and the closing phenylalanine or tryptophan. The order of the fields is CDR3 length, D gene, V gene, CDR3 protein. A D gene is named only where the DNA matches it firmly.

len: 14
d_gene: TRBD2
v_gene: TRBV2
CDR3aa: ASRETSGRRFHEQY

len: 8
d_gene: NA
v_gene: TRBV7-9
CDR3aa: ASSLKLRF

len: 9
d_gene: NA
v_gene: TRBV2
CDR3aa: AGGQKNIQY

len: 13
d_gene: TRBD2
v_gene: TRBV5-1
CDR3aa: ASRRLAGESGELF

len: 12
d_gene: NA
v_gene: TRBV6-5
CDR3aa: ASKQGQAYNEQF

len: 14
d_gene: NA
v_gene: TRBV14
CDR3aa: ASSHPGGGFVTEAF

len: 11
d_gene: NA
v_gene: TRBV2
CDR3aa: ASSEGEFYGYT

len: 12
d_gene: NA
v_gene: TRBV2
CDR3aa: ASKRGEISYEQY

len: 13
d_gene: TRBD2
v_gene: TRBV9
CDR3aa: ASSVSGGQSNEQF

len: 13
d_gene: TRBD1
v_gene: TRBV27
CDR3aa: ASSLGTGGRNEQF

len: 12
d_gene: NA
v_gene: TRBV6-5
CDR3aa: ASRRQSSYNEQF

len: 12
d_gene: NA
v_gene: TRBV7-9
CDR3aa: SSSLQAVGDTQY

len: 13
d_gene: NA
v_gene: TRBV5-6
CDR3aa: ASSLMVDSSYEQY

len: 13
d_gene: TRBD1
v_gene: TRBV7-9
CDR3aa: ASSLDRTGLDTQY

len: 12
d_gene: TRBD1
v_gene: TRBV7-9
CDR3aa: ASSLTGQGTEAF

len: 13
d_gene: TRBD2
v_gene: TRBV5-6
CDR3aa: ASSFPGRQYNEQF

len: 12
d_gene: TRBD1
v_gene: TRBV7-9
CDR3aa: ASSFWTGRHTIY

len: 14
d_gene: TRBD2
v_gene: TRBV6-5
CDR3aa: ASSYLSGAAFTEQF

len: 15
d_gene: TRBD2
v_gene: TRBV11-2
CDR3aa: AIKLGAGGTNTGELF

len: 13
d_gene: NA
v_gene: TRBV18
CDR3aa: ASSPSSLSNQPQH

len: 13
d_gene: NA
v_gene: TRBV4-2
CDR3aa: ASSAWSRPIDGYT

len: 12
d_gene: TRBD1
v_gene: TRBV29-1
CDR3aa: SVAGTGSSYEQY

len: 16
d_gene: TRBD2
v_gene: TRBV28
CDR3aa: ASSFASGTASSIYEQY

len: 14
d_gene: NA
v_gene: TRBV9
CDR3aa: ASSPGGGSSYNEQF

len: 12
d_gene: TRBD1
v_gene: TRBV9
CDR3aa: ASSPGDRGYEQY

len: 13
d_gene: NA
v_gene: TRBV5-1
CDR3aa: ASSFDRDSYYEQY

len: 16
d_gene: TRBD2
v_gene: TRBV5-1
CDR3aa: ASSGGLAGGLSSYEQY

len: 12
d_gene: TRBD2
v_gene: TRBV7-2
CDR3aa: ASRSSGGGAAQY

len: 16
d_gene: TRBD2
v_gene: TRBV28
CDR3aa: ASSSRGAGGRWGYEQY

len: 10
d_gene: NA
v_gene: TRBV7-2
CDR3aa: ASGGYTDTQY

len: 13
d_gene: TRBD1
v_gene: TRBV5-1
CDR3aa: ASSLIQGLRNEQF

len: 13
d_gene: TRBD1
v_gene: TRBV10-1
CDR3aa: ASSEWTGYGNEQF

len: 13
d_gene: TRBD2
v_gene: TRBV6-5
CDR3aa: ASRPVREGDNEQF

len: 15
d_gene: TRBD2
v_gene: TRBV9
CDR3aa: ASSASRTSGDTDTQY

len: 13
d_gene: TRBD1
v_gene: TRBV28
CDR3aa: ASRPQGVPLLTIY

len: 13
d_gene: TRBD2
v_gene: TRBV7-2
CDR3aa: ASSLAGGEQETQY

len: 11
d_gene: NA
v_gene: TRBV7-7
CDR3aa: ASSFRVQETQY

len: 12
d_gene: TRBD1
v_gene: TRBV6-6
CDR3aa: ASSRDRAVGELF

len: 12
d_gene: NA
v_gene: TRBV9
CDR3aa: ASSGSGGPNIQY

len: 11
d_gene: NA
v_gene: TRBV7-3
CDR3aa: ASSTGLGNEQF

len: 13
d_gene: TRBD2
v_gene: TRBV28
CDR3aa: ASSLGASGRGEQY

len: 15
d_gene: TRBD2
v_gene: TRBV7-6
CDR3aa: ASSPGLAGSTGETQY

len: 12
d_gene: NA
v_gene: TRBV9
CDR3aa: ASSVGGRTDTQY

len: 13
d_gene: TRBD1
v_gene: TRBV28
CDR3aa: ASRSGQMDTGELF

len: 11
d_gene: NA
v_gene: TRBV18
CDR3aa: ASSPSQNTEAF

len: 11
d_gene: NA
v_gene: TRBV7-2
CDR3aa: ASSLTRDYEQY

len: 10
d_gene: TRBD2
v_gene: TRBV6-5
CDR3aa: ASWGGPYEQY

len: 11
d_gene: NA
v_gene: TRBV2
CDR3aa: ASSESGLSSDF

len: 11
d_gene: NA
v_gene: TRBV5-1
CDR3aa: ASSLGQGNEQF

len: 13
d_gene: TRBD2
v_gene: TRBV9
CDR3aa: ASSVGTSEYNEQF

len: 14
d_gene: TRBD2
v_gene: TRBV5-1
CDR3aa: ASSLNLAGAYNEQF

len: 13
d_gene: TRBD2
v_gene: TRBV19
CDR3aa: ASSIVSSGINEQF

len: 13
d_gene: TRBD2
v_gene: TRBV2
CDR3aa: ASSESGAGAYEQY

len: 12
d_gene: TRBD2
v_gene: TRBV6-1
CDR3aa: ASSASGNTDTQY